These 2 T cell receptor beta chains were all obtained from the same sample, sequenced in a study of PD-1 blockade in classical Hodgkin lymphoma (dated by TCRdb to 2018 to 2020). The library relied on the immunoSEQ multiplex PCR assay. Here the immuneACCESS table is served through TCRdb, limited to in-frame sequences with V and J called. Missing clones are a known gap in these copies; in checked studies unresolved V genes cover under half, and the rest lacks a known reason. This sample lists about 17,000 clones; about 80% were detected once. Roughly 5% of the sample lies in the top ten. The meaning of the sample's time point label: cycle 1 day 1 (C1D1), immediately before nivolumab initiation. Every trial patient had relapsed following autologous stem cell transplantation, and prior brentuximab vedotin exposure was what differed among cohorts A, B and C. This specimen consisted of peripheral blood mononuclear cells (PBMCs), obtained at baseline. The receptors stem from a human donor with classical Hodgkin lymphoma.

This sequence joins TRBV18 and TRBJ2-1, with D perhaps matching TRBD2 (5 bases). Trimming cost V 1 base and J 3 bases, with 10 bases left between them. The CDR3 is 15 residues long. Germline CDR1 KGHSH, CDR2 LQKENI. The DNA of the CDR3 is TGTGCCAGCTCACCACAAGGAGGCCTCTACAATGAGCAGTTCTTC. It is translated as CASSPQGGLYNEQFF. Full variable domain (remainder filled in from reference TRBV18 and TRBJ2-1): NAGVMQNPRHLVRRRGQEARLRCSPMKGHSHVYWYRQLPEEGLKFMVYLQKENIIDESGMPKERFSAEFPKEGPSILRIQQVVRGDSAAYFCASSPQGGLYNEQFFGPGTRLTVL.

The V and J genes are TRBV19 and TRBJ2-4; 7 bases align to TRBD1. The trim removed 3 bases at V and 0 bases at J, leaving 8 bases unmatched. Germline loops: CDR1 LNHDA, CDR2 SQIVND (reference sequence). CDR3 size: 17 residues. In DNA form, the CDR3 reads TGTGCCAGTAGTATGTCCCTGGGACAGCTAGCCAAAAACATTCAGTACTTC. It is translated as CASSMSLGQLAKNIQYF.